A single sample is the source of the 9 T cell receptor beta chains below, sequenced in a study of prognosis after radiotherapy for stage I lung cancer. The study amplified the TCR beta CDR3 region from genomic DNA. This amplification was carried out by two rounds of multiplex PCR. Primers targeting each individual TRBV and TRBJ gene were applied in first-round PCR. Each CDR3 protein is one row after TCRdb ran MiXCR on the multiplex PCR reads. Of about 51,000 distinct CDR3 sequences listed, less than 35% are singletons. This material consisted of PBMCs, taken before or after stereotactic body radiation therapy (not recorded which). All receptors come from a donor over 45 with non-small cell lung cancer.

This clonotype was counted at least ten times. The rearrangement uses TRBV28 and TRBJ1-5, with D unresolved. CDR3 length equals 11 residues. The germline CDR1 and CDR2 sequences are MDHEN and SYDVKM. V shed 6 bases and J shed 10 bases, with 10 bases lying between them. The CDR3 region has the DNA TGTGCCAGCAGCTCCATTCGACCCCAGCATTTT. Its translation is CASSSIRPQHF.

This clonotype has at least ten counts. This sequence joins TRBV19 and TRBJ1-5; D is uncertain. CDR3 length equals 13 residues. Trimming stripped 1 base from V and 9 bases from J, with 10 bases between. Germline V gene lookup returns CDR1 LNHDA and CDR2 SQIVND (reference sequence). As DNA, the CDR3 is TGTGCCAGTAGTATAGGGCAGAGGCGGCCCCAGCATTTT. Its translation is CASSIGQRRPQHF.

Concerning this clonotype itself: A much larger clone lies one base from this, so it may be a read error. The rearrangement links TRBV6-1 to TRBJ2-7; 14 nucleotides align to TRBD2. The CDR3 has 17 residues. The ends lost 5 bases at V and 9 bases at J; junction bases unmatched: 15. The germline V gene encodes CDR1 MNHNS and CDR2 SASEGT. CDR3 coding DNA: TGTGCCAGCAGTCGCCCAAGACTAGCGGGAGGGGTCCACGGGCAGTACTTC. Protein: CASSRPRLAGGVHGQYF.

This clonotype showed up many times. The chain joins TRBV4-2 to TRBJ2-3; 10 bases map to TRBD1. From germline, CDR1 is LGHNA and CDR2 YNFKEQ. V trimming: 1 base; J trimming: 4 bases; junction bases outside the gene matches: 5. The CDR3 is 16 residues long. The CDR3 bases are TGTGCCAGCAGCCAAGGGGACAGGGGTTCCGCAGATACGCAGTATTTT. Protein product: CASSQGDRGSADTQYF.

This clonotype showed up many times. This sequence joins TRBV6-2 or TRBV6-3 and TRBJ1-1; 8 bases are shared with TRBD1. Trimming at V came to 4 bases and at J to 4 bases, leaving 2 bases not matched to a gene. The CDR3 consists of 13 residues. Germline lookup yields CDR1 MNHEY and CDR2 SVGEGT. CDR3 loop: CASSFRGRTEAFF. The CDR3 DNA sequence: TGTGCCAGCAGTTTCAGGGGGCGCACTGAAGCTTTCTTT.

The V and J genes are TRBV7-2 and TRBJ2-7, with a possible D match to TRBD2 (6 bases). Trimming took 5 bases from V and 0 from J, leaving 11 bases between them. CDR3 size: 14 residues. The V gene's germline CDR1 is SGHTA and CDR2 FQGNSA. This CDR3 is CASSNKAGSYEQYF. In DNA, the CDR3 is TGTGCCAGCAGCAATAAAGCGGGCTCCTACGAGCAGTACTTC.

This clonotype was seen many times. J is TRBJ1-5 and V is TRBV11-2, with D possibly matching TRBD1 (6 bases). The V and J ends lost 6 bases and 3 bases respectively, with 15 bases between them. Germline V gene sequence: CDR1 SGHAT, CDR2 FQNNGV. This CDR3 has 15 residues. The CDR3 region is CASSPGQAPNQPQHF. The DNA of the CDR3 is TGTGCCAGCAGTCCGGGACAAGCCCCCAATCAGCCCCAGCATTTT.

Note on this clonotype: A far larger clone is a single base away, which makes a read error likely. This sequence joins TRBV6-9 and TRBJ1-2, with a tentative D call TRBD1 (6 bases). Trimming removed 4 bases from V and 7 bases from J, with 10 bases in between. This CDR3 region has 12 residues. CDR1 MNHGY and CDR2 SVAAGI come from the germline V gene. CDR3 DNA sequence: TGTGCCAGCAGTTGTACAGGGAGTGGCTACACCTTC. This gives the protein CASSCTGSGYTF.

This clonotype has a handful of counts. This may arise from a read error, as a much more abundant clone is one base away. The chain links TRBV6-2 or TRBV6-3 to TRBJ2-7; D is perhaps TRBD1 or TRBD2 (6 bases each). Germline CDR1 and CDR2: MNHEY and SVGEGT. The germline V and J ends were trimmed by 7 bases and 2 bases, with 30 bases remaining between them. The length of the CDR3 is 19 residues. This chain's CDR3 is CASKTSVAGVSREAYEQYF. CDR3 sequence (DNA): TGTGCCAGCAAAACCTCCGTGGCAGGGGTTTCGAGGGAGGCCTACGAGCAGTACTTC.